The 18 T cell receptor beta chains below all came from one sample that was sequenced in a study of molecular identifiers for immune sequencing clone quantification. TCRdb fed the PCR reads into MiXCR, producing one record per CDR3 protein. This table holds over 300,000 distinct CDR3 sequences, about 22% found once. Material for sequencing was naive CD8+ T cells from blood, with Jurkat cell RNA spiked in. Described subset: FACS-sorted CD8+CD4-CCR7+CD45RA+ naive T cells. Receptors were obtained from a human donor in good health. Some libraries in this study had Jurkat cell RNA spiked in.

The table lists this clonotype with a few counts. This rearrangement joins TRBV5-8 to TRBJ2-7; D may be TRBD2 (5 bases). The V gene lost 2 bases and the J gene lost 6 bases, with 15 bases spanning the gap. The CDR3 spans 14 residues. The V gene's germline CDR1 is SGHTS and CDR2 YDEGEE. The chain's CDR3 is CASSLSRGSPEQYF. The CDR3 nucleotides read TGTGCCAGCAGCTTAAGTAGAGGGAGTCCCGAGCAGTACTTC.

This clonotype was observed a handful of times. The chain has TRBV27 and TRBJ2-3, with 8 bases lining up with TRBD1. From germline, CDR1 is MNHEY and CDR2 SMNVEV (reference sequence). Trimming cost V 4 bases and J 3 bases; bases outside gene matches: 12. The CDR3 is made up of 17 amino acids. CDR3 nucleotides: TGTGCCAGCAGTTCAAATGATGGTGGACAGGGAACAGATACGCAGTATTTT. Its protein product is CASSSNDGGQGTDTQYF.

To note about this clonotype: A read error may explain this, as a much larger clone is one base away. The chain couples TRBV5-1 to TRBJ2-7, with D possibly TRBD2 on 5 matching bases. The CDR3 contains 15 residues. Germline-derived CDR1 and CDR2 are SGHRS and YFSETQ. CDR3 sequence reads: CAGSLEGLHSYEQYF. The CDR3 DNA sequence: TGCGCCGGCAGCTTGGAAGGACTGCACTCCTACGAGCAGTACTTC.

This clonotype has at least ten counts. CDR3 loop: CASSVAGTGGAPLHF. The CDR3 bases are TGTGCCAGCAGCGTAGCCGGGACAGGGGGGGCACCCCTCCACTTT. This chain joins TRBV9 and TRBJ1-6; TRBD1 aligns across 11 bases. This CDR3 has 15 amino acids. From germline, CDR1 is SGDLS and CDR2 YYNGEE. J lost 11 bases, V lost 0 bases, and 4 bases had no gene match.

Only a few counts were recorded for this clonotype. One end of the junction varies from germline; a read error may be responsible. The V gene is TRBV27, the J gene TRBJ1-4; D not certain. This CDR3 has 14 residues. Germline assignment: CDR1 MNHEY and CDR2 SMNVEV (reference sequence). In DNA, the CDR3 is TGTGCCAGCAGTTTGGGGAGGATGGGTGAAAGACTGTTTTTT. The encoded protein is CASSLGRMGERLFF.

This clonotype was counted a single time. A much larger clone differs from this one at a single base, so this may be a read error. The chain couples TRBV7-9 to TRBJ1-1; D call uncertain. The CDR3 loop spans 13 amino acids. Germline values: CDR1 SEHNR, CDR2 FQNEAQ (reference sequence). V lost 2 bases, J lost 10 bases, and 14 bases lay in between. In nucleotides, the CDR3 is TGTGCCAGCAGCTTAAGCGGCAGGCTGGGAGCTTTCTTT. It encodes CASSLSGRLGAFF.

The chain combines TRBV6-2 or TRBV6-3 with TRBJ1-6; D not resolved. In germline, CDR1 is MNHEY, CDR2 SVGEGT. This CDR3 has 14 amino acids. Trimming pared 1 base from V and 6 bases from J, leaving 7 bases between. The CDR3: CASSYLGSNSPLHF. CDR3 coding DNA: TGTGCCAGCAGTTACTTGGGGAGTAATTCACCCCTCCACTTT.

This clonotype is a singleton in its sample. Germline and junction disagree at one end, which may indicate a read error. The V and J genes are TRBV27 and TRBJ2-3, with TRBD2 identical over 11 bases. The CDR3 loop spans 15 amino acids. Germline CDR1 is MNHEY and CDR2 is SMNVEV (reference sequence). CDR3 sequence reads: CASSLATSGTDAQYF. CDR3 in DNA: TGTGCCAGCAGTTTAGCGACTAGCGGGACAGATGCGCAGTATTTT.

This clonotype was seen a handful of times. This chain links TRBV5-8 with TRBJ1-1; D remains ambiguous. Trimming removed 6 bases from V and 3 bases from J, with 15 bases in between. This CDR3 is built from 14 residues. In germline, CDR1 is SGHTS, CDR2 YDEGEE. This CDR3 reads CASNVQDEYTEAFF. The CDR3 region has the DNA TGTGCCAGCAATGTCCAGGACGAGTACACTGAAGCTTTCTTT.

This clonotype was recorded many times. The genes are TRBV29-1 and TRBJ1-5; perhaps TRBD1 as D (6 bases). This CDR3 is built from 13 residues. Germline values: CDR1 SQVTM, CDR2 ANQGSEA. V gave up 4 bases and J gave up 6 bases, with 13 bases separating them. CDR3 bases: TGCAGCGTTGGAACAGGGTTGGGTCAGCCCCAGCATTTT. This encodes CSVGTGLGQPQHF.

CDR3 nucleotide sequence: TGTGCCAGCAGTTTCCCGAATATGAACACTGAAGCTTTCTTT. Amino acid sequence: CASSFPNMNTEAFF. V is TRBV12-3 or TRBV12-4 and J is TRBJ1-1, with D unresolved. CDR3 length: 14 amino acids. V lost 3 bases and J lost 0, with 8 bases in between.

The chain uses TRBV4-2 and TRBJ2-7, with D hard to call. Germline CDR1 and CDR2: LGHNA and YNFKEQ. This CDR3 region has 13 residues. V was shortened by 0 bases and J by 3 bases, with 6 bases between the two germline ends. The CDR3 sequence is CASSQEIGYEQYF. CDR3 nucleotide sequence: TGTGCCAGCAGCCAAGAGATCGGCTACGAGCAGTACTTC.

A remark on this clonotype: This may stem from a read error, because a much larger clone lies one nucleotide away. This sequence joins TRBV27 and TRBJ2-3; D is uncertain. Germline values: CDR1 MNHEY, CDR2 SMNVEV (reference sequence). This CDR3 spans 14 amino acids. V was clipped by 8 bases and J by 0 bases, with 12 bases between them. The CDR3 reads CASRTPVSTDTQYF. CDR3 coding DNA: TGTGCCAGCCGGACCCCGGTCAGCACAGATACGCAGTATTTT.

In its sample, this clonotype was seen many times. The J gene is TRBJ2-3, the V gene TRBV9; D is undetermined. This CDR3 has 16 amino acids. Per germline, CDR1 SGDLS and CDR2 YYNGEE. Trimming took 0 bases from V and 2 from J, leaving 13 bases between them. The CDR3 protein is CASSVDRTIYTDTQYF. Here the CDR3 DNA reads TGTGCCAGCAGCGTAGATCGGACCATCTACACAGATACGCAGTATTTT.

V gene TRBV4-3 combines with J gene TRBJ1-2; 9 bases agree with TRBD1. This CDR3 is 16 amino acids long. CDR1 is LGHNA and CDR2 is YSLEER in the germline V gene. The V segment lost 0 bases and the J segment 0 bases; nucleotides outside the gene matches: 2. CDR3 in amino acids: CASSQDTGGTNYGYTF. CDR3 in DNA: TGCGCCAGCAGCCAAGATACAGGGGGCACTAACTATGGCTACACCTTC.

This clonotype occurred many times. This chain uses TRBV6-6 with TRBJ1-5; no firm D call. The V gene's germline CDR1 is MNHNY and CDR2 SVGAGI (reference sequence). Trimming cost V 2 bases and J 2 bases, with 7 bases left between them. CDR3 length: 14 residues. The CDR3: CASSYRARNQPQHF. Written as DNA, the CDR3 is TGTGCCAGCAGTTACCGAGCCCGCAATCAGCCCCAGCATTTT.

The J gene is TRBJ2-5, the V gene TRBV12-3 or TRBV12-4, with D maybe TRBD2 (6 bases). The CDR3 totals 17 residues. V dropped 4 bases and J dropped 0 bases, with 18 bases sitting between them. This chain's CDR3 is CASSSPRDRGDQETQYF. The CDR3 DNA reads TGTGCCAGCAGTTCCCCCCGGGACCGCGGGGACCAAGAGACCCAGTACTTC.

This clonotype came up many times. This chain joins TRBV7-2 and TRBJ2-3, with TRBD2 matching over 8 bases. The CDR3 is made up of 15 amino acids. The germline CDR1 and CDR2 sequences are SGHTA and FQGNSA. V was clipped by 4 bases and J by 6 bases; unmatched bases: 9. The CDR3 here is CASSSLAGPHDTQYF. CDR3 bases: TGTGCCAGCAGCTCCCTAGCGGGCCCTCACGATACGCAGTATTTT.